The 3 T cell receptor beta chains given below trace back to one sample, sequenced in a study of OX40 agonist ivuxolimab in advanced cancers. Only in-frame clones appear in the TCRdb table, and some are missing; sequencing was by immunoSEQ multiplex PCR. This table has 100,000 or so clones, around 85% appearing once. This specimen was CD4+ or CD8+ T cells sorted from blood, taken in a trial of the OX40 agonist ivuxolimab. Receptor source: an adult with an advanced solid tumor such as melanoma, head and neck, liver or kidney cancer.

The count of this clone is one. CDR3 amino acids: CASTTAGAPGRAFF. CDR3 nucleotide sequence: TGTGCCAGCACCACCGCGGGGGCCCCGGGGAGAGCTTTCTTT. This chain links TRBV6-5 with TRBJ1-1, with a weak D call TRBD1 (6 bases). Per the germline V gene, CDR1 is MNHEY and CDR2 is SVGAGI. Trimming took off 7 bases at V and 10 bases at J, with 22 bases between the two ends. This CDR3 spans 14 amino acids.

The CDR3 spells CASSEIFRSGRPDEQYV. In DNA, the CDR3 is TGTGCCAGCAGTGAAATCTTTAGGAGCGGGAGGCCTGACGAGCAGTACGTC. The genes are TRBV25-1 and TRBJ2-7; 9 bases fit TRBD2. CDR1 is MGHDK, CDR2 SYGVNS, per germline. J was trimmed by 5 bases and V by 2 bases; bases with no gene match: 13. The CDR3 runs 17 residues.

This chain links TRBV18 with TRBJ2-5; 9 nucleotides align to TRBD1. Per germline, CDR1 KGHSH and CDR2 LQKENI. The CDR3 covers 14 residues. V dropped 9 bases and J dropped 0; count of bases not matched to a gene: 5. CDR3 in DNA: TGTGCCAGTCGACAGGGGGAGAACCAAGAGACCCAGTACTTC. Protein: CASRQGENQETQYF.